This is a list of T cell receptor beta chains from one sample in a study of blood T cell repertoires in COVID-19. Measured with immunoSEQ multiplex PCR; TCRdb has only the in-frame clones, and not every one. The table records about 180,000 clones, approximately 88% of them present only once. Material for sequencing was peripheral blood. These TCRs come from a man between 18 and 35 years old with active or convalescent COVID-19. Both conserved end residues are part of each CDR3. A D gene is named only where the DNA matches it firmly. For some rows the clone size is stated as once, few or many, or as a class when expanded; others skip it.

NA	NA	TRBV6-2/TRBV6-3	TRBJ2-1	TGTGCCAGCACCCCAGGGGACTATCTGAGCTCCTACAATGAGCAGTTCTTC	CASTPGDYLSSYNEQFF
NA	NA	TRBV3-1/TRBV3-2	TRBJ2-3	TGTGCCAGCAGCCAAGAAAGGTTCGGCGGGGGCACAGATACGCAGTATTTT	CASSQERFGGGTDTQYF
TRBD1	once	TRBV6-5	TRBJ2-7	TGTGCCAGCAGACGAGGACAGGGCGGCCGCTACGAGCAGTACTTC	CASRRGQGGRYEQYF
NA	few	TRBV7-2	TRBJ2-5	TGTGCCGGAGGCACTAGTTCGTCCCAAGAGACCCAGTACTTC	CAGGTSSSQETQYF
NA	NA	TRBV6-5	TRBJ2-6	TGTGCCACAGCCGCCAACCTCGGGCTGACTTTC	CATAANLGLTF
NA	NA	TRBV5-6	TRBJ1-2	TGTGCCAGCAGCTTGGTAGGGGTCGGCTATGGCTACACCTTC	CASSLVGVGYGYTF
TRBD1	NA	TRBV6-6	TRBJ2-1	TGTGCCAGCAGTCGAACCGGGACAGGAGAAGCCTACAATGAGCAGTTCTTC	CASSRTGTGEAYNEQFF
TRBD1	few	TRBV7-9	TRBJ2-1	TGTGCCAGCAGCGCGGGACAGGGCAATGAGCAGTTCTTC	CASSAGQGNEQFF
NA	NA	TRBV5-4	TRBJ1-2	TGTGCCAGCAGCCCTGGCGCAGGTGGCTATGGCTACACCTTC	CASSPGAGGYGYTF
NA	once	TRBV7-2	TRBJ1-5	TGTGCCAGCAGCTACCCCCCCCGAGCCCAGCATTTT	CASSYPPRAQHF
NA	NA	TRBV6-5	TRBJ1-5	TGTGCCAGCAGGGACTCCGCCATACCCAATCAGCCCCAGCATTTT	CASRDSAIPNQPQHF
NA	once	TRBV7-8	TRBJ1-6	TGTGCCAGCAGCCCCAGTTGGAGCTGGATCGATTCACCCCTCCACTTT	CASSPSWSWIDSPLHF
NA	many	TRBV7-8	TRBJ2-5	TGTGCCAGCAGCGAGGGACTGAATGGCCAAGAGACCCAGTACTTC	CASSEGLNGQETQYF
TRBD1	NA	TRBV7-8	TRBJ1-1	TGTGCCAGCAGCTTAGGGGGACAGGGTAAAAGGACCACTGAAGCTTTCTTT	CASSLGGQGKRTTEAFF
NA	NA	TRBV15	TRBJ1-5	TGTGCCACCAGCAGAGATGTGGAGCAGTCTCAGCCCCAGCATTTT	CATSRDVEQSQPQHF
NA	NA	TRBV29-1	TRBJ2-7	TGCAGCGTTGAGGAACAGTACAAAAGCGAGCAGTACTTC	CSVEEQYKSEQYF
NA	few	TRBV10-2	TRBJ2-2	TGCGCCAGCAGGTCGGGACAAGCGAACACCGGGGAGCTGTTTTTT	CASRSGQANTGELFF
NA	NA	TRBV5-6	TRBJ1-2	TGTGCCAGCAGCTTGGCGAAGGGGTTGGGCTACACCTTC	CASSLAKGLGYTF
NA	few	TRBV5-8	TRBJ2-5	TGTGCCAGCAGCTTGGCCCCGACGGGGGTCGAAGAGACCCAGTACTTC	CASSLAPTGVEETQYF
NA	NA	TRBV28	TRBJ2-5	TGTGCCAGCAGTTTACGGGGACTCCAAGAGACCCAGTACTTC	CASSLRGLQETQYF
TRBD2	NA	TRBV28	TRBJ2-7	TGTGCCAGCAAACCAACTAGTAGAGGGAGGGGATACTCCTACGAGCAGTACTTC	CASKPTSRGRGYSYEQYF
TRBD1	NA	TRBV3-1/TRBV3-2	TRBJ2-6	TGTGCCAGCAGCCAAGGAGGGGGCGTCGCCGGGGCCAACGTCCTGACTTTC	CASSQGGGVAGANVLTF
TRBD2	few	TRBV19	TRBJ2-1	TGTGCCAGTAGTATCGAGCGGGAGGGTGGTGAGCAGTTCTTC	CASSIEREGGEQFF
TRBD1	NA	TRBV5-4	TRBJ2-4	TGTGCCAGCAGCCCACCCGGGACAGGGAATATCATTCAGTACTTC	CASSPPGTGNIIQYF
NA	NA	TRBV7-9	TRBJ1-2	TGTGCCAGCAGCTTATCGCGTATCCCCTCCAACTATGGCTACACCTTC	CASSLSRIPSNYGYTF
NA	NA	TRBV6-5	TRBJ1-4	TGTGCCAGCAGTCCCCAGGGATTAACTAATGAAAAACTGTTTTTT	CASSPQGLTNEKLFF
NA	NA	TRBV10-3	TRBJ2-5	TGTGCCATCAGTGGACTGTCAGGGGGGTCGGAGACCCAGTACTTC	CAISGLSGGSETQYF
NA	NA	TRBV25-1	TRBJ2-5	TGTGCCAGCAGTCCACGATACAGGGACGGGAAAGAAGAGACCCAGTACTTC	CASSPRYRDGKEETQYF
TRBD2	once	TRBV7-2	TRBJ2-3	TGTGCCAGCAGCTTAGCGTATACTAGCGGGAGGAATACGCAGTATTTT	CASSLAYTSGRNTQYF
NA	NA	TRBV7-6	TRBJ1-2	TGTGCCAGCAGCTTAGCGAGGGAGGACATGGGGGGCTACACCTTC	CASSLAREDMGGYTF
TRBD1	NA	TRBV2	TRBJ2-7	TGTGCCAGCAGTGGACAGGGCATCTACGAGCAGTACTTC	CASSGQGIYEQYF
TRBD2	NA	TRBV5-8	TRBJ2-5	TGTGCCAGCAGCTCCACTAGCGGGGGTGGAGGAGAGACCCAGTACTTC	CASSSTSGGGGETQYF
NA	NA	TRBV6-2/TRBV6-3	TRBJ2-5	TGTGCCAGCAGTTACGGGGCATTGTACCAAGAGACCCAGTACTTC	CASSYGALYQETQYF
NA	NA	TRBV10-2	TRBJ1-1	TGCGCCAGCAGTGAGTCGGTGAGGGACACTGAAGCTTTCTTT	CASSESVRDTEAFF
NA	NA	TRBV19	TRBJ2-2	TGTGCCAGTAGTCCCCGGGGATTTACACAAACCGGGGAGCTGTTTTTT	CASSPRGFTQTGELFF
NA	NA	TRBV18	TRBJ1-1	TGTGCCAGCTCGTACTTCCCGGAGCCTGAAGCTTTCTTT	CASSYFPEPEAFF
TRBD1	NA	TRBV25-1	TRBJ2-5	TGTGCCAGCACGGGGCAGGGGGCCCAGTACTTC	CASTGQGAQYF
NA	NA	TRBV2	TRBJ2-1	TGTGCCAGCAGTGAACGTTCTGAGCAGTTCTTC	CASSERSEQFF
TRBD1	NA	TRBV28	TRBJ1-4	TGTGCCAGCAGTTCCCCGGGACAGCCTAATGAAAAACTGTTTTTT	CASSSPGQPNEKLFF
TRBD2	NA	TRBV7-7	TRBJ2-1	TGTGCTAGCAGCTTAGGGAGGGCTAGTCAAAATGAGCAGTTCTTC	CASSLGRASQNEQFF
TRBD1	NA	TRBV5-1	TRBJ1-1	TGCGCCAGCAGCTTCGGCAGGGGGAGCACTGAAGCTTTCTTT	CASSFGRGSTEAFF
NA	NA	TRBV5-4	TRBJ2-6	TGTGCCAGCAGCTTCTACGGCTCTGGGGCCAACGTCCTGACTTTC	CASSFYGSGANVLTF
NA	NA	TRBV13	TRBJ1-3	TGTGCCAGCAGCTCCCCGGGCAGGGAGGCTGGAAACACCATATATTTT	CASSSPGREAGNTIYF
TRBD1	NA	TRBV18	TRBJ2-7	TGTGCCAGCTCACCACGGGACAGGTCGGACGAGCAGTACTTC	CASSPRDRSDEQYF
TRBD1	NA	TRBV7-9	TRBJ1-1	TGTGCCAGCAGCTCTCCAGGGGGCTCCCGGGTCACTGAAGCTTTCTTT	CASSSPGGSRVTEAFF
NA	NA	TRBV7-8	TRBJ2-2	TGTGCCAGCAGCTCAGGTCGTGGGGGGGCGACCGGGGAGCTGTTTTTT	CASSSGRGGATGELFF
TRBD1	NA	TRBV14	TRBJ2-4	TGTGCCAGCAGCCAAGATTGGGGACAGGGGATGGCGGACATTCAGTACTTC	CASSQDWGQGMADIQYF
TRBD1	NA	TRBV11-2	TRBJ1-1	TGTGCCAGCAGCTTGGGACAGGGACCTGTGAACACTGAAGCTTTCTTT	CASSLGQGPVNTEAFF
TRBD2	NA	TRBV7-6	TRBJ2-3	TGTGCCAGCAGCTTGGGGGCGGGGGGGCCAGATACGCAGTATTTT	CASSLGAGGPDTQYF
NA	once	TRBV18	TRBJ2-1	TGTGCCAGCTCACCACACCCAGGGGCTGAGCAGTTCTTC	CASSPHPGAEQFF
TRBD1	NA	TRBV15	TRBJ2-5	TGTGCCACCAGCAGAGGGGGGCAGGGGGTGACCCAGTACTTC	CATSRGGQGVTQYF
NA	NA	TRBV10-1	TRBJ1-1	TGCGCCAGCAGACCCAGGACAGCCGACTCTGCTAAAACTTTCTTT	CASRPRTADSAKTFF
TRBD2	NA	TRBV4-2	TRBJ2-1	TGTGCCAGCAGCCTCTTCCACGGACTAGCGGGGGTTGGTGAGCAGTTCTTC	CASSLFHGLAGVGEQFF